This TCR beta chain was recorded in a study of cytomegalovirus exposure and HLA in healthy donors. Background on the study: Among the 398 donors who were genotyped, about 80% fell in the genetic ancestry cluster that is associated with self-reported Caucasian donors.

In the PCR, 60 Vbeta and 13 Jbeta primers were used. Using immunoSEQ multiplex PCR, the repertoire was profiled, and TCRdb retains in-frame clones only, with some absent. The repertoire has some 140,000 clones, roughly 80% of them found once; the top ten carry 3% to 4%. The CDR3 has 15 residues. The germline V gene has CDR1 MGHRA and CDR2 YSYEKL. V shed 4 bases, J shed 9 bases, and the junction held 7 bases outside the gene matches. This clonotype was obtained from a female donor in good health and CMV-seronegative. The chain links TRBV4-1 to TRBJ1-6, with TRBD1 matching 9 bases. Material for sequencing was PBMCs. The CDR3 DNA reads TGCGCCAGCAGCCGGGGACAGGGAGGAAGTTCACCCCTCCACTTT. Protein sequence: CASSRGQGGSSPLHF.